Given below is one T cell receptor (beta chain) in context. Per the study methods: Cell counts per sample came from amplifying reference gene primers. Clones were read by immunoSEQ multiplex PCR, and TCRdb kept only the in-frame ones, dropping some. V, J and clone size are those of that table, while D and trimming were read from the DNA. The sample has just under 350,000 clones; around nine tenths are singletons. Germline V lookup: CDR1 SGHAT, CDR2 FQDESV (reference sequence). This CDR3 has 15 residues. The V gene end was trimmed by 5 bases and the J gene end by 10 bases; junction bases not matched to a gene: 12. These data come from a study of blood T cell repertoires in COVID-19. Study overall: The analysed material was cDNA or gDNA that came from T cells, B-cell-depleted T cells, or PBMCs.

The clonotype was recovered from a woman aged 70-85 years with COVID-19, enrolled during active disease. The chain is built from TRBV11-1 and TRBJ2-1; 9 nucleotides match TRBD1. The sample taken for sequencing was peripheral blood. The CDR3 protein is CASSRTGTGTGEQFF. DNA of the CDR3: TGTGCCAGCAGCCGAACCGGGACAGGGACTGGGGAGCAGTTCTTC.